This TCR beta chain derives from a study of cytomegalovirus exposure and HLA in healthy donors. The PCR used 60 Vbeta and 13 Jbeta primers. Profiled with immunoSEQ multiplex PCR; TCRdb holds only in-frame clones, not every one. This sample has 100,000 to 120,000 clones, with under 80% found just once. Input material: PBMCs. The clonotype comes from a middle-aged woman in good health and CMV-seropositive.

CDR3 region: CASSLFSREGYNEQFF. CDR3 bases: TGCGCCAGCAGCTTGTTTAGCAGGGAGGGTTACAATGAGCAGTTCTTC. V usage is TRBV5-1 and J usage is TRBJ2-1, with 7 bases identical to TRBD2. CDR3 size: 16 residues. The germline gives CDR1 SGHRS, CDR2 YFSETQ. With 1 base clipped from V and 4 bases from J, the junction kept 8 bases outside the gene matches.